The clone carrying this TCR beta chain was counted only a few times. Germline values: CDR1 MNHNS, CDR2 SASEGT. Trimming left V 4 bases short and J 0 bases short, with 10 bases between. This CDR3 has 15 residues. The data originate from a study of PD-L1 blockade in urothelial cancer. Looking at the study overall: Blood samples contained a median about 150,000 T cells.

The sample's time point: pretreatment peripheral blood. Assay: immunoSEQ multiplex PCR; the TCRdb copy retains only in-frame clones and omits some. The sample holds fewer than 60,000 clones, 75% to 90% seen once. This TCR derives from a middle-aged man with urothelial cancer. This sample comprised PBMCs, obtained around atezolizumab (anti-PD-L1) treatment. This chain links TRBV6-1 with TRBJ1-3; no firm D call. The CDR3 sequence: CASSVVGDSGNTIYF. CDR3 sequence (DNA): TGTGCCAGCAGTGTAGTAGGAGACTCTGGAAACACCATATATTTT.